The clone carrying this TCR beta chain was observed a few times. TCRdb processed the RT-PCR reads anew with MiXCR; each CDR3 protein has one entry. The table lists under 200,000 distinct CDR3 sequences, about 30% of them singletons. This sample stems from a study of patients and donors after allogeneic stem cell transplantation. Looked up from germline, CDR1 is DFQATT and CDR2 is SNEGSKA (reference sequence). CDR3 length equals 14 residues. Germline trimming cut 5 bases from V and 2 bases from J; bases unmatched to any gene: 9. The sequence was obtained from a human donor who was either an allogeneic HSCT recipient or a stem cell or donor lymphocyte infusion donor (not recorded which). It is not recorded whose cells these are; they may come from a transplant donor. The V call is TRBV20-1, the J call TRBJ2-7; 7 nucleotides line up with TRBD2. Sequences were obtained from blood, either unsorted or a sorted T cell fraction (not recorded which). This CDR3 is CSAPWGGFPYEQYF. The CDR3 DNA is TGCAGTGCTCCCTGGGGGGGGTTCCCCTACGAGCAGTACTTC.